What follows are 23 T cell receptor beta chains derived from one specimen sequenced in a study of OX40 agonist ivuxolimab in advanced cancers. The repertoire was sequenced with immunoSEQ multiplex PCR; TCRdb's copy has only in-frame clones and lacks some. The repertoire consists of approximately 68,000 clones, with roughly nine tenths occurring once and the leading ten covering roughly 0.64%. The sample consisted of CD4+ or CD8+ T cells sorted from blood, taken in a trial of the OX40 agonist ivuxolimab. All receptors come from an adult with an advanced solid tumor such as melanoma, head and neck, liver or kidney cancer.

This sequence joins TRBV5-4 and TRBJ2-7, with 11 bases aligning to TRBD2. V was pared by 4 bases and J by 7 bases, with 13 bases of the junction left unmatched. The CDR3 loop spans 16 amino acids. Germline values: CDR1 SGHNT, CDR2 YYREEE (reference sequence). The CDR3 reads CASSREPGLAAAEQYF. DNA for the CDR3: TGTGCCAGCAGCAGGGAGCCGGGACTAGCGGCCGCGGAGCAGTACTTC.

The chain employs TRBV20-1 and TRBJ1-2, with unresolved D. Between the trimmed V and J ends, which lost 6 bases and 9 bases, there was a span of 14 bases. Germline assignment: CDR1 DFQATT and CDR2 SNEGSKA (reference sequence). The length of the CDR3 is 11 residues. The CDR3 sequence: CSAGQRRSYTF. The CDR3 nucleotides are TGCAGTGCAGGGCAGAGAAGGAGCTACACCTTC.

This sequence joins TRBV6-5 and TRBJ2-5; a weak D match, TRBD1 (6 bases). Germline V gives CDR1 MNHEY, CDR2 SVGAGI. V was pared by 3 bases and J by 3 bases, with 14 bases between. The CDR3 has 15 amino acids. The CDR3 protein is CASSYFRDMKETQYF. CDR3 nucleotides: TGTGCCAGCAGTTATTTCCGGGACATGAAAGAGACCCAGTACTTC.

The gene calls are TRBV19 and TRBJ2-7; 8 nucleotides align to TRBD1. Trimming at V came to 6 bases and at J to 5 bases, leaving 6 bases not matched to a gene. The CDR3 is 13 residues long. CDR1 and CDR2 from the germline V gene are LNHDA and SQIVND (reference sequence). CDR3 DNA: TGTGCCAGTAGCCTTACAGGGGGAGACGAGCAGTACTTC. Amino acid sequence: CASSLTGGDEQYF.

The J gene is TRBJ2-5, the V gene TRBV18; perhaps TRBD2 as D (6 bases). The V gene's germline CDR1 is KGHSH and CDR2 LQKENI. Trimming stripped 3 bases from V and 5 bases from J, with 16 bases between. The CDR3 has 15 residues. The CDR3, as DNA: TGTGCCAGCTCACCGTTGGAGGGCGTAGGCGAGACCCAGTACTTC. The encoded protein is CASSPLEGVGETQYF.

The gene calls are TRBV11-3 and TRBJ2-7; 9 bases align to TRBD1. CDR3 length equals 15 residues. Per germline, CDR1 SGHNT and CDR2 YENEEA. The trim removed 5 bases at V and 6 bases at J, leaving 11 bases unmatched. The CDR3 DNA reads TGTGCCAGCAGCCCTCAAGCCGGGACAGGGTCCGAGCAGTACTTC. It codes for CASSPQAGTGSEQYF.

This chain uses TRBV2 with TRBJ1-6, with D possibly being TRBD1 (5 bases). The V end was cut by 6 bases, the J end by 0 bases, with 12 bases between. Germline loops: CDR1 SNHLY, CDR2 FYNNEI. The length of the CDR3 is 16 residues. Here the CDR3 reads CASRGRGGSYNSPLHF. In nucleotides, the CDR3 is TGTGCCAGCAGGGGTCGGGGGGGCTCCTATAATTCACCCCTCCACTTT. The whole variable domain, remainder taken from reference TRBV2 and TRBJ1-6, is EPEVTQTPSHQVTQMGQEVILRCVPISNHLYFYWYRQILGQKVEFLVSFYNNEISEKSEIFDDQFSVERPDGSNFTLKIRSTKLEDSAMYFCASRGRGGSYNSPLHFGNGTRLTVT.

The V call is TRBV6-5, the J call TRBJ2-1; a possible D gene is TRBD2 (6 bases). The V gene's germline CDR1 is MNHEY and CDR2 SVGAGI. Trimming removed 0 bases at V and 7 bases at J, with 7 bases between. This CDR3 spans 13 amino acids. CDR3 bases: TGTGCCAGCAGTTACTCGGAGGGTAATGAGCAGTTCTTC. This translates into CASSYSEGNEQFF.

The chain combines TRBV18 with TRBJ1-1; no reliable D call. CDR1 is KGHSH, CDR2 LQKENI, per germline. V lost 2 bases, J lost 1 base, and 2 bases lay in between. CDR3 length: 12 amino acids. The CDR3 sequence: CASSPANTEAFF. The CDR3 DNA reads TGTGCCAGCTCACCAGCGAACACTGAAGCTTTCTTT.

Only one count was recorded for this clone. V gene TRBV28 combines with J gene TRBJ1-5; D might be TRBD1 (6 bases). Per germline, CDR1 MDHEN and CDR2 SYDVKM. Trimming took off 5 bases at V and 3 bases at J, with 11 bases between the two ends. This CDR3 region has 14 residues. The CDR3 loop is CASSTRQDNQPQHF. In DNA, the CDR3 is TGTGCCAGCAGTACACGACAGGACAATCAGCCCCAGCATTTT.

The V gene is TRBV9, the J gene TRBJ2-7; 9 bases agree with TRBD1. Germline CDR1 reads SGDLS; CDR2 reads YYNGEE. The length of the CDR3 is 15 residues. The junction had 10 bases not matched to a gene; V was cut back by 4 bases and J by 5 bases. The CDR3 coding sequence is TGTGCCAGCAGCCCCCAGGACAGGGGAGGGAACGAGCAGTACTTC. This sequence encodes CASSPQDRGGNEQYF.

The chain is built from TRBV9 and TRBJ2-6, with D uncertain. Per the germline V gene, CDR1 is SGDLS and CDR2 is YYNGEE. Trimming cost V 0 bases and J 0 bases, with 4 bases left between them. The CDR3 is 15 amino acids. The DNA of the CDR3 is TGTGCCAGCAGCGTAGCAACCTCTGGGGCCAACGTCCTGACTTTC. Its protein is CASSVATSGANVLTF. Filled out from reference TRBV9 and TRBJ2-6, the complete variable domain reads DSGVTQTPKHLITATGQRVTLRCSPRSGDLSVYWYQQSLDQGLQFLIQYYNGEERAKGNILERFSAQQFPDLHSELNLSSLELGDSALYFCASSVATSGANVLTFGAGSRLTVL.

This clone was counted once. The chain joins TRBV6-1 to TRBJ1-4; D not resolved. The CDR3 consists of 13 residues. Germline loops: CDR1 MNHNS, CDR2 SASEGT. The V end was cut by 3 bases, the J end by 5 bases, with 7 bases between. The CDR3 DNA sequence: TGTGCCAGCAGTGACAGGCGAAATGAAAAACTGTTTTTT. Protein sequence: CASSDRRNEKLFF.

The V and J genes are TRBV30 and TRBJ1-5, with D maybe TRBD1 (5 bases). The CDR3 extends over 13 amino acids. Germline V gives CDR1 GTSNPN, CDR2 SVGIG (reference sequence). The V and J ends lost 5 bases and 7 bases respectively, with 15 bases between them. This CDR3 reads CAWGTGAKQPQHF. CDR3 in DNA: TGTGCCTGGGGAACCGGGGCAAAGCAGCCCCAGCATTTT.

The chain employs TRBV11-2 and TRBJ1-1; D gene uncertain. Germline loops: CDR1 SGHAT, CDR2 FQNNGV. This CDR3 is built from 14 residues. The V end lost 0 bases, the J end lost 5 bases, and 10 bases lay between the germline ends. The CDR3 region has the DNA TGTGCCAGCAGCTTAGAGGCTCGGGGTACTGAAGCTTTCTTT. It is translated as CASSLEARGTEAFF.

This rearrangement joins TRBV18 to TRBJ1-1; no clear D gene. Germline-derived CDR1 and CDR2 are KGHSH and LQKENI. Trimming cost V 2 bases and J 4 bases, with 11 bases left between them. The CDR3 contains 14 residues. The CDR3 here is CASSPSYAGTEAFF. The CDR3 DNA follows: TGTGCCAGCTCACCATCGTACGCGGGCACTGAAGCTTTCTTT.

The rearrangement joins TRBV5-1 to TRBJ2-1; the D gene is possibly TRBD2 (6 bases). The V gene's germline CDR1 is SGHRS and CDR2 YFSETQ. V lost 4 bases and J lost 6, with 14 bases in between. The CDR3 contains 14 residues. CDR3 residues: CASSPGLLGNEQFF. The CDR3 nucleotides are TGCGCCAGCAGCCCAGGACTATTAGGCAATGAGCAGTTCTTC.

This clone is a singleton in its sample. The chain has TRBV15 and TRBJ2-5; TRBD2 is a possible D gene (5 bases). V shed 0 bases and J shed 5 bases, with 7 bases lying between them. The V gene's germline CDR1 is LNHNV and CDR2 YYDKDF (reference sequence). The CDR3 extends over 13 amino acids. CDR3 nucleotides: TGTGCCACCAGCAGAGACCCGGGGGAGACCCAGTACTTC. Its translation is CATSRDPGETQYF.

V gene TRBV20-1 combines with J gene TRBJ2-7, with 8 positions matching TRBD1. Losses at the gene ends were 3 bases for V and 6 bases for J; bases not matched to a gene: 1. Germline CDR1 and CDR2: DFQATT and SNEGSKA (reference sequence). The CDR3 totals 11 residues. In nucleotides, the CDR3 is TGCAGTGCTAGGGACAGGGTCGAGCAGTACTTC. It is translated as CSARDRVEQYF.

The V call is TRBV10-1, the J call TRBJ1-1; D is perhaps TRBD1 (5 bases). The germline V and J ends were trimmed by 6 bases and 1 base, with 9 bases remaining between them. CDR1 and CDR2 from the germline V gene are WNHNN and SYGVQD (reference sequence). The length of the CDR3 is 13 residues. In DNA form, the CDR3 reads TGCGCCAGCAGGATGACAGCGAACACTGAAGCTTTCTTT. It codes for CASRMTANTEAFF.

The V call is TRBV27, the J call TRBJ2-1; 10 bases fit TRBD2. The CDR3 is 16 amino acids. The germline V gene encodes CDR1 MNHEY and CDR2 SMNVEV (reference sequence). V dropped 4 bases and J dropped 9; count of bases not matched to a gene: 12. CDR3 coding DNA: TGTGCCAGCAGTTCCCCTTACCTAGCGGGAGAAGGTGAGCAGTTCTTC. Protein product: CASSSPYLAGEGEQFF.

The rearrangement uses TRBV28 and TRBJ1-1; no clear D gene. V was cut by 4 bases and J by 0 bases, with 12 bases left in between. Germline V lookup: CDR1 MDHEN, CDR2 SYDVKM. There are 15 residues in the CDR3. CDR3 amino acids: CASSSLLSLNTEAFF. In DNA form, the CDR3 reads TGTGCCAGCAGTTCCCTTTTAAGTCTGAACACTGAAGCTTTCTTT.

The V and J genes are TRBV19 and TRBJ1-5; D call uncertain. CDR1 LNHDA and CDR2 SQIVND come from the germline V gene (reference sequence). Trimming shortened V by 6 bases and J by 1 base, and 16 bases separated the two germline ends. This CDR3 has 16 residues. The CDR3 protein is CASRSSSRSSNQPQHF. As DNA, the CDR3 is TGTGCCAGTAGGTCTTCTTCTAGGTCAAGCAATCAGCCCCAGCATTTT.